Sequencing of this T cell receptor beta chain was carried out in a study of T cells after yellow fever vaccination. TCRdb called the 5' RACE reads again in MiXCR, with one record for every CDR3 protein. The table shows about 330,000 distinct CDR3 sequences, with around 8.1% occurring only once. General study results and limits: There was a small share of clonotypes that showed up in both the CD4 and CD8 compartments.

The table lists this clonotype with a few counts. Its target is unknown. CDR1 and CDR2 (germline): MNHEY, SMNVEV (reference sequence). V was pared by 5 bases and J by 2 bases, with 12 bases between. CDR3 length: 14 residues. The sequence derives from a man younger than 35 who received the YFV17D yellow fever vaccine. The material sequenced was PBMCs, taken 35 to 50 days after the first yellow fever vaccination. This chain uses TRBV27 with TRBJ1-2; D unclear. CDR3 DNA sequence: TGTGCCAGCAGTCCGCTCCAGGAGAACTATGGCTACACCTTC. It is translated as CASSPLQENYGYTF.